The 28 T cell receptor beta chains in this list originate from one sample, sequenced in a study of blood T cell repertoires in COVID-19 (dated by TCRdb to the early 2020s). The protocol used for the library was the immunoSEQ multiplex PCR assay. The clones in this table, taken by TCRdb from immuneACCESS, are in-frame only. Not every clone is retained; where verified, under half of the shortfall comes from an unresolved V gene, and the cause of the rest is unknown. Recorded for this sample are around 80,000 clones; about 80% of them occurred a single time. The ten most abundant clones make up roughly 9% of the sample. The sequencing sample was made of peripheral blood. These receptors originate from a human donor in a cohort sampled during active COVID-19.

This CDR3 is CASSLSGGTFEEQYF. The CDR3 DNA follows: TGCGCCAGCAGCTTGTCAGGGGGGACGTTTGAGGAGCAGTACTTC. The rearrangement links TRBV5-1 to TRBJ2-7; D possibly corresponds to TRBD1 (7 bases). Germline loops: CDR1 SGHRS, CDR2 YFSETQ. Trimming pared 1 base from V and 7 bases from J, leaving 18 bases between. The CDR3 consists of 15 residues. Full variable domain (missing parts from reference TRBV5-1 and TRBJ2-7): KAGVTQTPRYLIKTRGQQVTLSCSPISGHRSVSWYQQTPGQGLQFLFEYFSETQRNKGNFPGRFSGRQFSNSRSEMNVSTLELGDSALYLCASSLSGGTFEEQYFGPGTRLTVT.

This sequence joins TRBV7-8 and TRBJ2-1; D perhaps matches TRBD1 (6 bases). Between the trimmed V and J ends, which lost 5 bases and 4 bases, there was a span of 18 bases. Germline CDR1 SGHVS, CDR2 FQNEAQ. This CDR3 is built from 16 residues. The CDR3: CASSPTGSRGYNEQFF. DNA for the CDR3: TGTGCCAGCAGCCCGACAGGTTCAAGGGGGTACAATGAGCAGTTCTTC.

The V and J genes are TRBV14 and TRBJ2-3; 9 positions match TRBD2. V trimming: 4 bases; J trimming: 1 base; junction bases outside the gene matches: 3. The CDR3 runs to 15 residues. CDR1 is SGHDN, CDR2 FVKESK, per germline. The CDR3: CASSPREGRTDTQYF. The CDR3 region has the DNA TGTGCCAGCAGCCCGCGGGAGGGACGCACAGATACGCAGTATTTT. The full variable domain, its missing parts supplied by reference TRBV14 and TRBJ2-3, is EAGVTQFPSHSVIEKGQTVTLRCDPISGHDNLYWYRRVMGKEIKFLLHFVKESKQDESGMPNNRFLAERTGGTYSTLKVQPAELEDSGVYFCASSPREGRTDTQYFGPGTRLTVL.

This rearrangement joins TRBV18 to TRBJ2-5; 7 nucleotides agree with TRBD2. The ends lost 0 bases at V and 2 bases at J; junction bases unmatched: 3. Per germline, CDR1 KGHSH and CDR2 LQKENI. This CDR3 has 15 amino acids. The DNA of the CDR3 is TGTGCCAGCTCACCACCCACGGGGGGACAAGAGACCCAGTACTTC. Encoded protein: CASSPPTGGQETQYF.

This clone was observed a handful of times. The chain has TRBV7-3 and TRBJ2-2; 13 nucleotides agree with TRBD2. The V segment lost 5 bases and the J segment 7 bases; nucleotides outside the gene matches: 4. This CDR3 has 15 residues. Germline values: CDR1 SGHTA, CDR2 FQGTGA. The CDR3 region is CASSRLAGGIGELFF. In DNA, the CDR3 is TGTGCCAGCAGCCGACTAGCGGGAGGCATCGGGGAGCTGTTTTTT.

As DNA, the CDR3 is TGTGCCAGCTCTACACTCCGGGGGGAGGGTGAGCAGTTCTTC. Translating gives CASSTLRGEGEQFF. The rearrangement uses TRBV18 and TRBJ2-1; 7 nucleotides match TRBD2. J gave up 9 bases and V 6 bases, and 11 bases lay outside the gene matches. The length of the CDR3 is 14 residues. Germline loops: CDR1 KGHSH, CDR2 LQKENI.

This clone was detected only once. The gene calls are TRBV11-3 and TRBJ2-3; TRBD2 aligns across 8 bases. CDR3 length equals 15 residues. J gave up 6 bases and V 1 base, and 6 bases lay outside the gene matches. Germline-derived CDR1 and CDR2 are SGHNT and YENEEA. In DNA form, the CDR3 reads TGTGCCAGCAGCTTAGCGGGAGGGACCGGGGATACGCAGTATTTT. Translation: CASSLAGGTGDTQYF.

This chain joins TRBV6-2 or TRBV6-3 and TRBJ2-5; 14 bases align to TRBD2. The length of the CDR3 is 16 residues. Germline V gives CDR1 MNHEY, CDR2 SVGEGT. J gave up 2 bases and V 4 bases, and 3 bases lay outside the gene matches. The CDR3 coding sequence is TGTGCCAGCAGTTCCGGACTAGCGGGGGGTCAAGAGACCCAGTACTTC. Translating gives CASSSGLAGGQETQYF.

The CDR3 here is CASRRTDLNTEAFF. CDR3 sequence (DNA): TGTGCCAGCAGGCGGACAGACCTGAACACTGAAGCTTTCTTT. This chain links TRBV5-8 with TRBJ1-1, with D possibly TRBD1 on 6 matching bases. With 5 bases removed from V and 0 bases from J, the gap between germline ends came to 11 bases. The CDR3 has 14 residues. Germline-derived CDR1 and CDR2 are SGHTS and YDEGEE.

The chain combines TRBV7-9 with TRBJ2-5; D perhaps matches TRBD2 (5 bases). Looked up from germline, CDR1 is SEHNR and CDR2 is FQNEAQ (reference sequence). Trimming shortened V by 7 bases and J by 1 base, and 10 bases separated the two germline ends. The CDR3 has 13 residues. The CDR3 coding sequence is TGTGCCAGCACCCTGAGGGTCCAAGAGACCCAGTACTTC. As protein: CASTLRVQETQYF.

V and J are TRBV9 and TRBJ1-5; D ambiguous. Looked up from germline, CDR1 is SGDLS and CDR2 is YYNGEE. The V and J ends lost 2 bases and 6 bases respectively, with 12 bases between them. The CDR3 runs 14 residues. Here the CDR3 reads CASSVGGYGQPQHF. DNA for the CDR3: TGTGCCAGCAGCGTTGGAGGGTACGGTCAGCCCCAGCATTTT. The variable domain in full, with the rest retrieved from reference TRBV9 and TRBJ1-5, is DSGVTQTPKHLITATGQRVTLRCSPRSGDLSVYWYQQSLDQGLQFLIQYYNGEERAKGNILERFSAQQFPDLHSELNLSSLELGDSALYFCASSVGGYGQPQHFGDGTRLSIL.

The chain recombines TRBV12-2 with TRBJ1-5; the table's TRBD1 call for D was not verified on the DNA. TRBV12-2 is labeled a pseudogene. CDR3 length equals 17 residues. The CDR3 DNA follows: TGTGCAAGTCGCTTAGCGAGCGGGACAGGGGAACGTCAGCCCCAGCATTTT. Protein product: CASRLASGTGERQPQHF.

The chain recombines TRBV7-3 with TRBJ2-5, with TRBD1 matching over 7 bases. CDR1 and CDR2 from the germline V gene are SGHTA and FQGTGA. There are 14 residues in the CDR3. The ends lost 4 bases at V and 1 base at J; junction bases unmatched: 3. This CDR3 reads CASSSGQAQETQYF. CDR3 in DNA: TGTGCCAGCAGCTCAGGACAGGCCCAAGAGACCCAGTACTTC.

This chain links TRBV28 with TRBJ2-5; weak D call: TRBD1 (5 bases). The CDR3 has 15 residues. The germline gives CDR1 MDHEN, CDR2 SYDVKM. Trimming removed 3 bases from V and 2 bases from J, with 13 bases in between. Here the CDR3 DNA reads TGTGCCAGCAGTTTTCAGGGCGGTCGGCAAGAGACCCAGTACTTC. Translated: CASSFQGGRQETQYF.

The chain employs TRBV4-2 and TRBJ1-1, with D possibly TRBD1 on 5 matching bases. With 1 base removed from V and 6 bases from J, the gap between germline ends came to 15 bases. The V gene's germline CDR1 is LGHNA and CDR2 YNFKEQ. This CDR3 is built from 15 residues. The CDR3 here is CASSQVSEGAAEAFF. As DNA, the CDR3 is TGTGCCAGCAGCCAAGTGTCTGAAGGGGCAGCTGAAGCTTTCTTT.

The chain links TRBV6-5 to TRBJ2-7; TRBD2 might be the D (6 bases). The CDR3 has 14 residues. V was cut by 2 bases and J by 4 bases, with 12 bases left in between. Looked up from germline, CDR1 is MNHEY and CDR2 is SVGAGI. The CDR3: CASSYTTGTYEQYF. The CDR3 nucleotides are TGTGCCAGCAGTTACACCACCGGGACTTACGAGCAGTACTTC.

The gene calls are TRBV5-1 and TRBJ2-7; D is perhaps TRBD1 (6 bases). CDR1 SGHRS and CDR2 YFSETQ come from the germline V gene. Trimming removed 4 bases from V and 3 bases from J, with 14 bases in between. This CDR3 spans 14 amino acids. CDR3 region: CASSLGQYLYEQYF. Written as DNA, the CDR3 is TGCGCCAGCAGCCTCGGACAGTACCTCTACGAGCAGTACTTC.

The gene calls are TRBV28 and TRBJ1-2; weak D call: TRBD1 (5 bases). V was shortened by 5 bases and J by 0 bases, with 16 bases between the two germline ends. The CDR3 runs 16 residues. Germline V lookup: CDR1 MDHEN, CDR2 SYDVKM. The CDR3 DNA is TGTGCCAGCAGTCCCCCTTGGGGGGAAGCTAACTATGGCTACACCTTC. It encodes CASSPPWGEANYGYTF.

This chain joins TRBV29-1 and TRBJ2-5; 7 nucleotides match TRBD1. The CDR3 contains 14 residues. In germline, CDR1 is SQVTM, CDR2 ANQGSEA. V dropped 5 bases and J dropped 4; count of bases not matched to a gene: 10. Here the CDR3 DNA reads TGCAGCGTTTCCAATACCCACAGGGGAGAGACCCAGTACTTC. Its protein product is CSVSNTHRGETQYF. Combining the CDR3 with reference TRBV29-1 and TRBJ2-5 gives the whole variable domain SAVISQKPSRDICQRGTSLTIQCQVDSQVTMMFWYRQQPGQSLTLIATANQGSEATYESGFVIDKFPISRPNLTFSTLTVSNMSPEDSSIYLCSVSNTHRGETQYFGPGTRLLVL.

The chain uses TRBV25-1 and TRBJ1-5; D remains unclear. Germline CDR1 reads MGHDK; CDR2 reads SYGVNS. Trimming shortened V by 5 bases and J by 1 base, and 12 bases separated the two germline ends. This CDR3 contains 15 residues. The chain's CDR3 is CASSPPGLSNQPQHF. DNA for the CDR3: TGTGCCAGCAGTCCCCCCGGACTGAGCAATCAGCCCCAGCATTTT.

This chain uses TRBV3-1 (or the pseudogene TRBV3-2) with TRBJ2-1, with 11 nucleotides matching TRBD2. CDR1 and CDR2 from the germline V gene are LGHDT and YNNKEL (reference sequence). V lost 2 bases to trimming and J lost 7 bases; unmatched junction nucleotides: 4. This CDR3 has 15 amino acids. As DNA, the CDR3 is TGTGCCAGCAGCCAACTAGCGGGGGGCGGGAATGAGCAGTTCTTC. Translation: CASSQLAGGGNEQFF.

In this sample, this clone turned up once. This sequence joins TRBV19 and TRBJ1-1; D ambiguous. Trimming removed 2 bases at V and 1 base at J, with 8 bases between. The CDR3 consists of 14 residues. Germline CDR1 is LNHDA and CDR2 is SQIVND (reference sequence). CDR3 amino acids: CASSITPQNTEAFF. The CDR3, as DNA: TGTGCCAGTAGTATAACCCCACAGAACACTGAAGCTTTCTTT.

V and J are TRBV28 and TRBJ2-7; D gene uncertain. This CDR3 is built from 12 residues. CDR1 MDHEN and CDR2 SYDVKM come from the germline V gene. V lost 3 bases and J lost 5, with 8 bases in between. The CDR3 nucleotides are TGTGCCAGCAGTTTGAAGCTCCACGAGCAGTACTTC. Translated, it gives CASSLKLHEQYF.

The chain links TRBV28 to TRBJ1-5, with a weak D call TRBD1 (5 bases). The CDR3 is 14 amino acids. The germline V gene encodes CDR1 MDHEN and CDR2 SYDVKM. Trimming took 6 bases from V and 8 from J, leaving 17 bases between them. This CDR3 reads CASSRAGGVEPQHF. CDR3 DNA sequence: TGTGCCAGCAGCCGCGCGGGGGGGGTTGAGCCCCAGCATTTT.

The rearrangement uses TRBV9 and TRBJ2-3, with D perhaps TRBD2 (7 bases). V gave up 4 bases and J gave up 0 bases, with 12 bases separating them. The germline V gene encodes CDR1 SGDLS and CDR2 YYNGEE. The CDR3 spans 15 residues. The CDR3 sequence: CASSSRGASTDTQYF. Here the CDR3 DNA reads TGTGCCAGCAGCTCCCGGGGGGCTAGCACAGATACGCAGTATTTT.

This clone was picked up a small number of times. This chain joins TRBV19 and TRBJ1-3; D is unclear. The length of the CDR3 is 14 residues. Germline CDR1 and CDR2: LNHDA and SQIVND (reference sequence). The V gene lost 5 bases and the J gene lost 0 bases, with 8 bases spanning the gap. In nucleotides, the CDR3 is TGTGCCAGTAGTGTTTCGAGCTCTGGAAACACCATATATTTT. The encoded protein is CASSVSSSGNTIYF.

This chain joins TRBV20-1 and TRBJ1-1; D is unclear. The CDR3 has 10 residues. Trimming pared 0 bases from V and 7 bases from J, leaving 3 bases between. Germline assignment: CDR1 DFQATT and CDR2 SNEGSKA (reference sequence). DNA of the CDR3: TGCAGTGCTAGAGATAATGAAGCTTTCTTT. It encodes CSARDNEAFF.

The gene calls are TRBV6-6 and TRBJ2-5, with 9 bases matching TRBD1. The trim removed 0 bases at V and 2 bases at J, leaving 4 bases unmatched. CDR1 is MNHNY and CDR2 is SVGAGI in the germline V gene (reference sequence). The CDR3 covers 16 residues. This CDR3 reads CASSYSSQGAQETQYF. CDR3 DNA sequence: TGTGCCAGCAGTTACTCATCACAGGGGGCACAAGAGACCCAGTACTTC.